This T cell receptor (beta chain) stems from a study of T cell responses to AZD1222 COVID-19 vaccine. Details on this clone: Its antigen is as yet unknown.

Study-level results: Donors were largely white British and mainly female; clonal diversity was possibly underestimated. CD4 TCRs linked to vaccination spanned spike, dominating at 160-218 and 743-854. Per reports, nearly half of all spike-specific TCRs target regions that are unmutated in variants. Just a handful of people given AZD1222 tested seropositive at baseline.

CDR3 length: 11 residues. The germline V gene has CDR1 DFQATT and CDR2 SNEGSKA (reference sequence). Trimming removed 6 bases from V and 4 bases from J, with 9 bases in between. Profiled with immunoSEQ multiplex PCR; TCRdb holds only in-frame clones, not every one. The table records over 120,000 clones, roughly nine tenths of them present only once. The specimen was peripheral blood, collected 28 days after the second AZD1222 dose. The receptor comes from an adult who received the AZD1222 COVID-19 vaccine. This chain joins TRBV20-1 and TRBJ1-2, with D unclear. CDR3 nucleotides: TGCAGTGCCACGGAGAGCTATGGCTACACCTTC. It is translated as CSATESYGYTF.